This T cell receptor (beta chain) was sequenced in a study of cytomegalovirus exposure and HLA in healthy donors. Notes on the study in general: Accounts indicate the classifier identified cytomegalovirus status with strong specificity and sensitivity.

This clone appeared a few times. Its specificity is unknown. Data came from immunoSEQ multiplex PCR; TCRdb stores just in-frame clones and leaves some out. This sample yields about 130,000 clones, of which more than 80% are seen a single time; 6.2% belongs to the top ten. Deletions cut 0 bases from V and 10 bases from J, with 10 bases between. Germline CDR1 is MNHNY and CDR2 is SVGAGI (reference sequence). This CDR3 is built from 13 residues. The material sequenced was PBMCs. The rearrangement joins TRBV6-6 to TRBJ2-1; D call uncertain. The receptor comes from a young woman in good health and CMV-seropositive. The CDR3 loop reads CASSYSIDGEQFF. In DNA, the CDR3 is TGTGCCAGCAGTTACTCGATAGACGGGGAGCAGTTCTTC.